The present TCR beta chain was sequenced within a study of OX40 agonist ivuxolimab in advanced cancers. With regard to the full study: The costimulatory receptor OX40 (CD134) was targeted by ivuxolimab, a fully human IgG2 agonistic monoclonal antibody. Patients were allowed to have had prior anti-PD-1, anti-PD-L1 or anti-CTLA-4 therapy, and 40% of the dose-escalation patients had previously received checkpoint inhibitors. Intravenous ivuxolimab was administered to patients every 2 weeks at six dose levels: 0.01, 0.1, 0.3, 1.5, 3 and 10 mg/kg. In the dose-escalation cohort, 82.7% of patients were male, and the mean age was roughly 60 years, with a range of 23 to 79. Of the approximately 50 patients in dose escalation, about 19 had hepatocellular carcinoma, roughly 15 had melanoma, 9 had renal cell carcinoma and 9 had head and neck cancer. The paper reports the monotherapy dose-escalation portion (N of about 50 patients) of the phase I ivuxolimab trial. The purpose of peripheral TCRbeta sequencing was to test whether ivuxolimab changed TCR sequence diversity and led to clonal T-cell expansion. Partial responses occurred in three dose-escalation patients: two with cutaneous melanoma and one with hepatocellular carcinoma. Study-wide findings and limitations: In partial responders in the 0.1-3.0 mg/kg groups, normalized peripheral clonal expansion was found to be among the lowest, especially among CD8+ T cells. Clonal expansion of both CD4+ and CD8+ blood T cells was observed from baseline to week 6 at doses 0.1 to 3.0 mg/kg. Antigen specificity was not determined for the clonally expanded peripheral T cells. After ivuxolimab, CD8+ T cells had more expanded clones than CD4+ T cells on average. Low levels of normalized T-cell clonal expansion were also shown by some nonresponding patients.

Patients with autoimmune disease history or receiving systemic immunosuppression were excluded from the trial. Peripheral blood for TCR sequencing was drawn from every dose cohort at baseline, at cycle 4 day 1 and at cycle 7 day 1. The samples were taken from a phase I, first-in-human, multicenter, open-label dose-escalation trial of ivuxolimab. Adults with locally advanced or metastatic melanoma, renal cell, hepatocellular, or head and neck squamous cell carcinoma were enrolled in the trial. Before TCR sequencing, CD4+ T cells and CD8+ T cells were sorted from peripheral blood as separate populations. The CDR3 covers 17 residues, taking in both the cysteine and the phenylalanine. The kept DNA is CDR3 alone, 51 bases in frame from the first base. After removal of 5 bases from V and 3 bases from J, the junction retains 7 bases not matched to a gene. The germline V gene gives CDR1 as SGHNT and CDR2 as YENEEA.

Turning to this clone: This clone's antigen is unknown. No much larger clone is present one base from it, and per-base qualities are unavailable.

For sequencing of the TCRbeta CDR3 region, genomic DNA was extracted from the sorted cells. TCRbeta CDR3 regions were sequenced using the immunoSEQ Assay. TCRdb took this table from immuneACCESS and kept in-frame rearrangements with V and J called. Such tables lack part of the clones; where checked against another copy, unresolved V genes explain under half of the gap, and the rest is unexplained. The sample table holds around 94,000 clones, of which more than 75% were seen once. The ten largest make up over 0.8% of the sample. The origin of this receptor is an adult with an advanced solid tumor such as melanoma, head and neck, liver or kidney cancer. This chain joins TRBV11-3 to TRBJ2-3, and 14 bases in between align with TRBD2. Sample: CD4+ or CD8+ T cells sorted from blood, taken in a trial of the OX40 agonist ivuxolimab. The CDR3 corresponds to CASSKGLAGDGTDTQYF. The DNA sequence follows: TGTGCCAGCAGCAAGGGACTAGCGGGAGACGGGACAGATACGCAGTATTTT.